Below are 17 T cell receptor beta chains sequenced from a single sample in a study of blood T cell repertoires in COVID-19. This table comes from immunoSEQ multiplex PCR, and its TCRdb copy is limited to in-frame clones, with some not included. The sample yields roughly 400,000 clones, around 87% seen once. What was sequenced was PBMCs or T cells enriched from blood (not recorded which). The receptors shown here come from a woman between 45 and 65 years old who had recovered from COVID-19.

The V and J genes are TRBV9 and TRBJ2-1; weak D call: TRBD1 (7 bases). This CDR3 spans 17 amino acids. Trimming left V 2 bases short and J 8 bases short, with 23 bases between. Germline CDR1 reads SGDLS; CDR2 reads YYNGEE. The CDR3 is CASSVPGGTPHSDEQFF. CDR3 DNA: TGTGCCAGCAGCGTCCCAGGGGGGACTCCCCACTCAGATGAGCAGTTCTTC.

This clone was recorded many times. The V call is TRBV27, the J call TRBJ2-7; 12 bases align to TRBD2. This CDR3 is 15 amino acids long. Germline CDR1 is MNHEY and CDR2 is SMNVEV (reference sequence). J was trimmed by 7 bases and V by 5 bases; bases with no gene match: 9. CDR3 region: CASSPSSGGAGEQYF. The CDR3 bases are TGTGCCAGCAGTCCCTCTAGCGGGGGGGCGGGGGAGCAGTACTTC.

This chain uses TRBV19 with TRBJ2-6; tentatively, D is TRBD2 (5 bases). V lost 5 bases, J lost 4 bases, and 12 bases lay in between. Germline values: CDR1 LNHDA, CDR2 SQIVND (reference sequence). The CDR3 has 15 residues. The CDR3 DNA reads as TGTGCCAGTAGTTCGGAAACTAGAGGGGCCAACGTCCTGACTTTC. This sequence encodes CASSSETRGANVLTF.

V usage is TRBV2 and J usage is TRBJ1-2; unclear D gene. This CDR3 has 13 amino acids. V gave up 8 bases and J gave up 0 bases, with 10 bases separating them. Germline lookup yields CDR1 SNHLY and CDR2 FYNNEI. CDR3 bases: TGTGCCAGCTCCCCCGGGGCTAACTATGGCTACACCTTC. This encodes CASSPGANYGYTF.

The chain carries TRBV5-5 and TRBJ1-5, with 7 positions matching TRBD1. From germline, CDR1 is SGHKS and CDR2 YYEKEE (reference sequence). The CDR3 extends over 15 amino acids. The ends lost 5 bases at V and 3 bases at J; junction bases unmatched: 8. The CDR3 region is CASSPITGVNQPQHF. The CDR3 bases are TGTGCCAGCAGTCCCATAACAGGGGTCAATCAGCCCCAGCATTTT.

V usage is TRBV7-6 and J usage is TRBJ1-3; TRBD1 might be the D (6 bases). The CDR3 spans 14 residues. CDR1 and CDR2 (germline): SGHVS, FNYEAQ. V was pared by 5 bases and J by 4 bases, with 12 bases between. The CDR3 spells CASSRRGQGNTIYF. In nucleotides, the CDR3 is TGTGCCAGCAGCCGACGAGGACAGGGAAACACCATATATTTT.

The V gene is TRBV5-4, the J gene TRBJ2-1, with TRBD2 as a possible D gene (7 bases). This CDR3 has 15 amino acids. Germline V gives CDR1 SGHNT, CDR2 YYREEE (reference sequence). The ends were cut back, 7 bases at V and 7 bases at J, with 21 bases in the middle. The CDR3 sequence is CASGLMGGASNEQFF. In DNA form, the CDR3 reads TGTGCCAGCGGACTGATGGGGGGGGCCTCAAATGAGCAGTTCTTC.

This rearrangement joins TRBV11-3 to TRBJ2-1; TRBD2 aligns across 13 bases. Trimming cost V 4 bases and J 9 bases; bases outside gene matches: 9. This CDR3 has 16 residues. Germline loops: CDR1 SGHNT, CDR2 YENEEA. This CDR3 is CASSSRTSGGRSEQFF. CDR3 DNA sequence: TGTGCCAGCAGCTCACGGACTAGCGGGGGCCGGTCTGAGCAGTTCTTC.

This sequence joins TRBV2 and TRBJ1-4; D remains ambiguous. Germline CDR1 SNHLY, CDR2 FYNNEI. Trimming removed 2 bases at V and 10 bases at J, with 11 bases between. CDR3 length equals 13 residues. CDR3 sequence (DNA): TGTGCCAGCAGTGAACTCAGTTCGGGAAAACTGTTTTTT. It yields the protein CASSELSSGKLFF.

In nucleotides, the CDR3 is TGTGCCAGCAGACCTACAACTAGCGGGGGCCCCAATGAGCAGTTCTTC. Translated, it gives CASRPTTSGGPNEQFF. The rearrangement joins TRBV27 to TRBJ2-1; 11 nucleotides match TRBD2. This CDR3 region has 16 residues. V was clipped by 6 bases and J by 6 bases; unmatched bases: 10. Germline CDR1 reads MNHEY; CDR2 reads SMNVEV (reference sequence).

The V and J genes are TRBV7-9 and TRBJ2-5; D possibly corresponds to TRBD1 (6 bases). Trimming left V 2 bases short and J 2 bases short, with 18 bases between. The CDR3 length is 17 residues. Germline CDR1 SEHNR, CDR2 FQNEAQ (reference sequence). The CDR3, as DNA: TGTGCCAGCAGCTTAAGGGGGAACTTGGTCGTGCAAGAGACCCAGTACTTC. Its translation: CASSLRGNLVVQETQYF.

The chain combines TRBV5-1 with TRBJ1-1; 9 positions agree with TRBD1. The CDR3 runs to 19 residues. Per the germline V gene, CDR1 is SGHRS and CDR2 is YFSETQ. The V and J ends lost 4 bases and 2 bases, in that order; junction bases with no gene match: 18. DNA for the CDR3: TGCGCCAGCAGCGGAAGGACAGGGGCGCTGGTTTCTGGAAACACTGAAGCTTTCTTT. Encoded protein: CASSGRTGALVSGNTEAFF.

This clone was seen only once. The chain employs TRBV4-1 and TRBJ1-1; D not resolved. Trimming took off 4 bases at V and 3 bases at J, with 9 bases between the two ends. The CDR3 spans 13 residues. CDR1 is MGHRA and CDR2 is YSYEKL in the germline V gene. The DNA for the CDR3 is TGCGCCAGCAGCCGGGCCAAGGACACTGAAGCTTTCTTT. Translation: CASSRAKDTEAFF.

The gene calls are TRBV10-2 and TRBJ2-1; 11 bases map to TRBD2. The CDR3 spans 14 residues. V was pared by 10 bases and J by 7 bases, with 9 bases of the junction left unmatched. The germline CDR1 and CDR2 sequences are WSHSY and SAAADI. This CDR3 reads CATAALAGANEQFF. In DNA, the CDR3 is TGCGCCACCGCGGCACTAGCGGGGGCAAATGAGCAGTTCTTC.

The CDR3 reads CASRDRGATEAFF. In DNA, the CDR3 is TGTGCCAGCAGAGACAGGGGAGCAACTGAAGCTTTCTTT. The genes are TRBV6-5 and TRBJ1-1; 8 bases match TRBD1. Germline loops: CDR1 MNHEY, CDR2 SVGAGI. CDR3 length: 13 residues. Trimming removed 6 bases from V and 5 bases from J; junction bases left unmatched: 5.

The V and J genes are TRBV5-1 and TRBJ1-2, with 7 bases that match TRBD1. The germline gives CDR1 SGHRS, CDR2 YFSETQ. J was trimmed by 5 bases and V by 4 bases; bases with no gene match: 11. This CDR3 has 15 residues. The DNA of the CDR3 is TGCGCCAGCAGCCTCGCCCCCCAGGGACAGTATGGCTACACCTTC. Translation: CASSLAPQGQYGYTF.

This clone was found a few times. This rearrangement joins TRBV6-1 to TRBJ1-3; possible D gene TRBD1, 6 bases. Looked up from germline, CDR1 is MNHNS and CDR2 is SASEGT. The CDR3 length is 16 residues. Trimming removed 2 bases at V and 3 bases at J, with 14 bases between. The DNA of the CDR3 is TGTGCCAGCAGTGAATCCCGGGGGGCGTTTGGAAACACCATATATTTT. Protein product: CASSESRGAFGNTIYF.